This T cell receptor beta chain was captured by sequencing in a study of cytomegalovirus exposure and HLA in healthy donors. The PCR had 60 Vbeta and 13 Jbeta primers. The repertoire was sequenced with immunoSEQ multiplex PCR; TCRdb's copy has only in-frame clones and lacks some. Altogether tens of thousands of clones are present, roughly 84% being singletons, with the ten largest covering approximately 2.8%. Notes on the study in general: Clonal expansion, a later analysis showed, was greater in HLA-associated TCR beta chains than in equally common others. Being productive about 87% or about 30% of the time was typical of most TCR beta V segments in an earlier analysis. The study reported that TCR beta sequences accurately predicted HLA-A and HLA-B alleles in most subjects.

This CDR3 contains 15 residues. Looked up from germline, CDR1 is SGDLS and CDR2 is YYNGEE. The J segment lost 4 bases and the V segment lost 0 bases, leaving 1 base of the junction unmatched. The table lists this clone with a count of one. Its antigen remains unidentified. This receptor was taken from a woman under 30 in good health and CMV-seronegative. The sequencing sample was made of PBMCs. The rearrangement uses TRBV9 and TRBJ1-6; 7 nucleotides align to TRBD1. The CDR3 nucleotides read TGTGCCAGCAGCGTAGCGGGACAGTATAATTCACCCCTCCACTTT. Translating gives CASSVAGQYNSPLHF.